This is a list of T cell receptor beta chains from one sample in a study of blood T cell repertoires in COVID-19. Assay: immunoSEQ multiplex PCR; the TCRdb copy retains only in-frame clones and omits some. Found here are 200,000 to 250,000 clones, 75% to 90% of them singletons; the top ten hold 7% to 10%. Sequencing was done on a sample of peripheral blood. The receptors originated from a woman of 80 years or more with COVID-19, enrolled during active disease. Both conserved end residues are part of each CDR3. Each record gives: D gene, J gene, clone size, V gene, CDR3 protein, CDR3 DNA. D genes are given only for firm matches. Clone sizes are given selectively: once, few, many, or a class where the clone is expanded.

TRBD2,TRBJ2-7,NA,TRBV7-9,CASSLASGTLSYEQYF,TGTGCCAGCAGCTTGGCTAGCGGGACTCTCTCCTACGAGCAGTACTTC
TRBD2,TRBJ2-1,NA,TRBV7-3,CASSPSGTGGEQFF,TGTGCCAGCAGCCCGAGCGGGACTGGGGGTGAGCAGTTCTTC
NA,TRBJ1-1,NA,TRBV7-9,CASSLTVGQNTEAFF,TGTGCCAGCAGCTTGACTGTGGGACAGAACACTGAAGCTTTCTTT
TRBD1,TRBJ1-2,NA,TRBV18,CASSDRGDNYGYTF,TGTGCCAGCTCGGACAGGGGAGACAACTATGGCTACACCTTC
NA,TRBJ2-5,NA,TRBV24-1,CATSAGLGETQYF,TGTGCCACCAGTGCAGGGTTAGGGGAGACCCAGTACTTC
NA,TRBJ1-1,NA,TRBV19,CASSIDKSTEAFF,TGTGCCAGTAGTATAGATAAGAGCACTGAAGCTTTCTTT
TRBD2,TRBJ2-4,NA,TRBV28,CASSSSGSALAKNIQYF,TGTGCCAGCAGTTCAAGCGGGAGTGCGCTAGCCAAAAACATTCAGTACTTC
NA,TRBJ1-5,NA,TRBV2,CASSETAYSNQPQHF,TGTGCCAGCAGTGAGACAGCTTATAGCAATCAGCCCCAGCATTTT
NA,TRBJ1-2,NA,TRBV3-1/TRBV3-2,CASSQGAKAVNYGYTF,TGTGCCAGCAGCCAAGGGGCAAAGGCTGTTAACTATGGCTACACCTTC
TRBD2,TRBJ2-2,NA,TRBV5-6,CASSLPAGENTGELFF,TGTGCCAGCAGCTTGCCAGCGGGGGAGAACACCGGGGAGCTGTTTTTT
NA,TRBJ1-6,NA,TRBV18,CASSDGQYNSPLHF,TGTGCCAGCTCAGATGGACAGTATAATTCACCCCTCCACTTT
TRBD2,TRBJ2-1,NA,TRBV7-3,CASSLNSGINNEQFF,TGTGCCAGCAGCTTAAATAGCGGGATAAACAATGAGCAGTTCTTC
TRBD1,TRBJ1-2,NA,TRBV5-5,CASSLAGQAYYGYTF,TGTGCCAGCAGCTTGGCGGGACAGGCGTACTATGGCTACACCTTC
NA,TRBJ1-5,NA,TRBV27,CASSRSTPRGHQPQHF,TGTGCCAGCAGCCGCTCGACTCCTCGAGGGCATCAGCCCCAGCATTTT
NA,TRBJ2-7,NA,TRBV6-2/TRBV6-3,CASSRPRDREQYF,TGTGCCAGCAGTCGTCCCCGAGACAGGGAGCAGTACTTC
TRBD1,TRBJ1-2,NA,TRBV18,CASSPRGTPGQGNGYTF,TGTGCCAGCTCACCTCGAGGGACCCCGGGACAGGGAAATGGCTACACCTTC
NA,TRBJ1-6,NA,TRBV10-3,CAISVGGSYNSPLHF,TGTGCCATCAGCGTAGGGGGCTCCTATAATTCACCCCTCCACTTT
TRBD1,TRBJ1-5,NA,TRBV27,CASSPYRDSNQPQHF,TGTGCCAGCAGTCCTTACCGGGACAGTAATCAGCCCCAGCATTTT
NA,TRBJ2-7,NA,TRBV3-1/TRBV3-2,CASRGTPSYEQYF,TGTGCCAGCAGGGGGACACCCTCCTACGAGCAGTACTTC
NA,TRBJ1-1,few,TRBV3-1/TRBV3-2,CASSLTGNTEAFF,TGTGCCAGCAGTCTTACGGGGAACACTGAAGCTTTCTTT
TRBD1,TRBJ1-5,NA,TRBV7-9,CASSPDRGLVQPQHF,TGTGCCAGCAGTCCGGACAGGGGGCTAGTTCAGCCCCAGCATTTT
NA,TRBJ1-1,NA,TRBV28,CASSLLLAVREAFF,TGTGCCAGCAGTTTATTATTGGCAGTCCGAGAAGCTTTCTTT
NA,TRBJ1-1,many,TRBV14,CASSLNRGTEAFF,TGTGCCAGCAGCTTAAATCGGGGCACTGAAGCTTTCTTT
TRBD1,TRBJ1-2,NA,TRBV6-2/TRBV6-3,CASSYGQEYGYTF,TGTGCCAGCAGTTACGGACAGGAGTATGGCTACACCTTC